These 11 T cell receptor beta chains were sequenced from one sample in a study of beta chain features in type 1 diabetes. General study findings and limits: People with Type 1 diabetes carried modestly yet significantly shorter TCRB CDR3s in all four CD4+ subsets.

These receptors are not linked to any known antigen. Isolated RNA was reverse transcribed in full, so expressed TCRB transcripts were sequenced. Here immunoSEQ multiplex PCR was the method, and the copy in TCRdb shows in-frame clones only, minus some. The table includes around 260,000 clones, around 25% detected once. The source material was naive CD4+ T cells from blood. Receptors were obtained from a woman in her twenties or thirties with type 1 diabetes.

This rearrangement joins TRBV29-1 to TRBJ1-1; maybe TRBD1 (6 bases). CDR1 is SQVTM, CDR2 ANQGSEA, per germline. The CDR3 length is 13 residues. Trimming stripped 6 bases from V and 0 bases from J, with 11 bases between. The CDR3 coding sequence is TGCAGCGTCGGACAGTCGATGAACACTGAAGCTTTCTTT. Encoded protein: CSVGQSMNTEAFF. The full variable domain, in which reference TRBV29-1 and TRBJ1-1 provide the parts outside the CDR3, is SAVISQKPSRDICQRGTSLTIQCQVDSQVTMMFWYRQQPGQSLTLIATANQGSEATYESGFVIDKFPISRPNLTFSTLTVSNMSPEDSSIYLCSVGQSMNTEAFFGQGTRLTVV.

CDR3 in amino acids: CASSGQGANQPQHF. The CDR3 DNA sequence: TGTGCCAGCTCAGGACAGGGCGCCAATCAGCCCCAGCATTTT. This chain uses TRBV18 with TRBJ1-5; 8 positions match TRBD1. V dropped 5 bases and J dropped 3; count of bases not matched to a gene: 3. Germline values: CDR1 KGHSH, CDR2 LQKENI. This CDR3 is 14 amino acids long.

The chain joins TRBV5-1 to TRBJ2-1, with 7 bases lining up with TRBD2. V shed 4 bases, J shed 6 bases, and the junction held 7 bases outside the gene matches. The CDR3 covers 14 residues. CDR1 is SGHRS, CDR2 YFSETQ, per germline. The CDR3 DNA sequence: TGCGCCAGCAGCAGAGAGACTAGCTCCAATGAGCAGTTCTTC. Translating gives CASSRETSSNEQFF.

The chain combines TRBV5-1 with TRBJ2-2; 8 bases agree with TRBD1. The CDR3 is 15 residues long. J was trimmed by 4 bases and V by 5 bases; bases with no gene match: 7. The germline CDR1 and CDR2 sequences are SGHRS and YFSETQ. CDR3 region: CASSSDRGSTGELFF. The CDR3 region has the DNA TGCGCCAGCAGTTCAGACAGGGGCAGCACCGGGGAGCTGTTTTTT.

The CDR3 DNA is TGCAGCGTGTATCGACAGGGTAGACTTCCTAAAGCTTTCTTT. Protein sequence: CSVYRQGRLPKAFF. The J gene is TRBJ1-1, the V gene TRBV29-1, with 7 bases fitting TRBD1. The CDR3 covers 14 residues. Germline loops: CDR1 SQVTM, CDR2 ANQGSEA. V dropped 6 bases and J dropped 9; count of bases not matched to a gene: 16.

The chain combines TRBV9 with TRBJ1-1; the D gene is possibly TRBD1 (5 bases). CDR3 length equals 14 residues. Germline lookup yields CDR1 SGDLS and CDR2 YYNGEE. V lost 0 bases and J lost 3, with 9 bases in between. The CDR3, as DNA: TGTGCCAGCAGCGTAGCGGCGGGGGACACTGAAGCTTTCTTT. Its protein product is CASSVAAGDTEAFF.

The chain combines TRBV27 with TRBJ2-7, with 7 bases fitting TRBD2. Germline V lookup: CDR1 MNHEY, CDR2 SMNVEV (reference sequence). The CDR3 consists of 15 residues. V shed 3 bases and J 3 bases; nucleotides not matched to a gene: 8. The CDR3, as DNA: TGTGCCAGCAGTTTGTATGAGGGAGGGATCTACGAGCAGTACTTC. It translates to CASSLYEGGIYEQYF.

The chain carries TRBV4-1 and TRBJ2-7, with 9 bases that match TRBD2. Germline values: CDR1 MGHRA, CDR2 YSYEKL. The CDR3 extends over 14 amino acids. After removal of 5 bases from V and 3 bases from J, the junction contained 5 bases not matched to a gene. CDR3 sequence (DNA): TGCGCCAGCAGCAAGGGACTAGCTAGCTACGAGCAGTACTTC. This translates into CASSKGLASYEQYF.

This chain connects TRBV28 to TRBJ2-4; D perhaps matches TRBD2 (6 bases). The CDR3 has 17 amino acids. The germline V and J ends were trimmed by 2 bases and 0 bases, with 14 bases remaining between them. Germline loops: CDR1 MDHEN, CDR2 SYDVKM. The CDR3 protein is CASSLLGGTTAKNIQYF. The CDR3 coding sequence is TGTGCCAGCAGTTTACTGGGCGGGACCACAGCCAAAAACATTCAGTACTTC.

This clone has only a few counts. CDR3 in amino acids: CASSLAGSEARQPQHF. CDR3 DNA: TGTGCCAGCAGCTTAGCGGGCTCGGAGGCGAGGCAGCCCCAGCATTTT. This sequence joins TRBV7-2 and TRBJ1-5, with D unresolved. Between the trimmed V and J ends, which lost 0 bases and 7 bases, there was a span of 16 bases. CDR3 length: 16 residues. In germline, CDR1 is SGHTA, CDR2 FQGNSA.

This clone was observed a few times. This chain joins TRBV9 and TRBJ1-2; no clear D. CDR3 length: 14 amino acids. Deletions cut 0 bases from V and 4 bases from J, with 10 bases between. CDR1 and CDR2 (germline): SGDLS, YYNGEE. CDR3 protein: CASSVVGQTYGYTF. Here the CDR3 DNA reads TGTGCCAGCAGCGTAGTTGGGCAGACCTATGGCTACACCTTC.